Sequencing of this TCR beta chain was carried out in a study of metastatic and nonmetastatic thyroid tumors (TCRdb year 2020). As for the study more broadly: The researchers compared repertoires between peripheral blood samples and tumor or nodule tissue samples from patients with malignant or benign thyroid disease. Beyond this particular receptor, the publication reports: In both blood and tumor samples, malignant tumors were reported to have significantly higher TCR beta diversity than benign nodules.

Concerning this clone: Its target antigen remains unknown. Base qualities are not at hand, and no much larger clone is one base apart.

Library prep was done by PCR. The reads were generated on an Illumina HiSeq 4000. The TCR beta-chain CDR3 region of each patient was profiled by high-throughput sequencing. In the source study's methods: Drawing on CDR3 differences between clinicopathological groups, the researchers built a classifier meant to tell apart patients with distant-metastatic papillary thyroid cancer. To measure repertoire diversity the researchers used the Shannon index, while the Morisita-Horn index served to gauge how similar the tumor and blood repertoires were. TCRdb trimmed the raw reads at Q25, called clones with MiXCR and kept productive beta chains. The V and J calls and clone size come from TCRdb's table, not from the authors' own analysis. In this sample the table shows approximately 16,000 clones, 33% of which occur a single time. 9.5% to 15% of the sample is in the top ten clones. None of the patients had been given any treatment before thyroid surgery. The study retrospectively analysed patient clinical samples collected from about 2011 to 2018 using T-cell receptor beta sequencing.

The CDR3 numbers 12 residues from cysteine through phenylalanine. Only the CDR3 portion is preserved as DNA: 36 bases, with reading frame beginning at the first base. At the junction V is shortened by 1 base and J by 8 bases, with 8 bases in between. CDR1 and CDR2, per the germline V gene, are MGHRA and YSYEKL. The chain links TRBV4-1 with TRBJ1-2; the D gene cannot be named for sure. The TCR originated in a male donor with papillary thyroid cancer or a benign thyroid nodule (not recorded which). Some clones in this sample may be carry-over from other donors' samples. The sample consisted of tumor tissue. The DNA sequence is as follows: TGCGCCAGCAGCCAAGTTGGGAGGGGCTACACCTTC. Its protein is CASSQVGRGYTF.